The 8 T cell receptor beta chains below were found in one sample sequenced in a study of blood T cell repertoires in COVID-19. Measured with immunoSEQ multiplex PCR; TCRdb has only the in-frame clones, and not every one. The table lists around 250,000 clones, roughly 79% of them singletons. Sequencing used PBMCs or T cells enriched from blood (not recorded which). The receptors derive from a man in his forties or fifties who had recovered from COVID-19.

This clone has more than one count but fewer than ten. The chain links TRBV15 to TRBJ2-1, with TRBD1 identical over 9 bases. CDR1 is LNHNV and CDR2 is YYDKDF in the germline V gene (reference sequence). The trim removed 2 bases at V and 7 bases at J, leaving 12 bases unmatched. The CDR3 sequence is 17 residues long. The CDR3, as DNA: TGTGCCACCAGCAGACCCCGTCGACAGGGGGTAAGGAATGAGCAGTTCTTC. Translation gives CATSRPRRQGVRNEQFF. Full variable domain (missing parts from reference TRBV15 and TRBJ2-1): DAMVIQNPRYQVTQFGKPVTLSCSQTLNHNVMYWYQQKSSQAPKLLFHYYDKDFNNEADTPDNFQSRRPNTSFCFLDIRSPGLGDTAMYLCATSRPRRQGVRNEQFFGPGTRLTVL.

The V call is TRBV6-1, the J call TRBJ2-5; D ambiguous. V was clipped by 0 bases and J by 1 base, with 6 bases between them. CDR1 MNHNS and CDR2 SASEGT come from the germline V gene. CDR3 size: 14 residues. CDR3 region: CASSEASVQETQYF. The CDR3, as DNA: TGTGCCAGCAGTGAAGCGTCTGTCCAAGAGACCCAGTACTTC.

CDR3 amino acids: CASSLGEGVAFF. CDR3 sequence (DNA): TGTGCCAGCAGTTTAGGGGAGGGGGTAGCTTTCTTT. The gene calls are TRBV28 and TRBJ1-1, with D tentatively TRBD1 (6 bases). This CDR3 has 12 residues. The germline gives CDR1 MDHEN, CDR2 SYDVKM. V was pared by 2 bases and J by 10 bases, with 11 bases between.

This rearrangement joins TRBV28 to TRBJ1-4; D remains unclear. The CDR3 contains 12 residues. Trimming left V 7 bases short and J 6 bases short, with 9 bases between. Per germline, CDR1 MDHEN and CDR2 SYDVKM. CDR3 amino acids: CASTATDEKLFF. The CDR3 bases are TGTGCCAGCACCGCCACAGATGAAAAACTGTTTTTT. Drawing the rest from reference TRBV28 and TRBJ1-4, the complete variable domain is DVKVTQSSRYLVKRTGEKVFLECVQDMDHENMFWYRQDPGLGLRLIYFSYDVKMKEKGDIPEGYSVSREKKERFSLILESASTNQTSMYLCASTATDEKLFFGSGTQLSVL.

V gene TRBV5-1 combines with J gene TRBJ2-3, with D unclear. Trimming took off 7 bases at V and 6 bases at J, with 12 bases between the two ends. The CDR3 is 12 residues long. Germline lookup yields CDR1 SGHRS and CDR2 YFSETQ. The CDR3 sequence: CASSRPGDTQYF. In nucleotides, the CDR3 is TGCGCCAGCTCTAGACCCGGCGATACGCAGTATTTT.

This clone has a single count. The chain has TRBV6-2 or TRBV6-3 and TRBJ2-7, with TRBD2 matching 8 bases. Germline CDR1 reads MNHEY; CDR2 reads SVGEGT. V gave up 4 bases and J gave up 0 bases; unmatched junction bases: 5. The CDR3 has 15 amino acids. CDR3: CASSSRGTSSYEQYF. As DNA, the CDR3 is TGTGCCAGCAGTTCCCGGGGGACTAGCTCCTACGAGCAGTACTTC.

CDR3 bases: TGTGCCAGCAGCTTAGATAGCGGTGAAGCTTTCTTT. It encodes CASSLDSGEAFF. The chain combines TRBV7-6 with TRBJ1-1; D unresolved. V gave up 1 base and J gave up 7 bases, with 7 bases separating them. The V gene's germline CDR1 is SGHVS and CDR2 FNYEAQ. The CDR3 runs 12 residues.

This clone was detected only a few times. CDR3 DNA sequence: TGTGCCAGCAGTCCCGGACAGCGTGCTCTCTCTGGGGCCAACGTCCTGACTTTC. It is translated as CASSPGQRALSGANVLTF. The rearrangement links TRBV6-6 to TRBJ2-6, with D possibly matching TRBD1 (6 bases). The length of the CDR3 is 18 residues. V was pared by 5 bases and J by 0 bases, with 17 bases between. Germline V gene sequence: CDR1 MNHNY, CDR2 SVGAGI (reference sequence).